This TCR beta chain derives from a study of graft-versus-host responses after intestinal transplantation. Across the whole study: Recipients uniformly received anti-thymocyte globulin induction, followed by tacrolimus and steroids for about 3 years.

Assay: immunoSEQ multiplex PCR; the TCRdb copy retains only in-frame clones and omits some. This table holds fewer than 100,000 clones, roughly 83% found once. Unmatched junction bases numbered 5, after V lost 6 bases and J lost 4 bases. The CDR3 loop spans 14 amino acids. Per germline, CDR1 MNHEY and CDR2 SVGAGI. The study's findings and limits: GvH clones were found in recipient marrow; some appeared first in ileum or blood. Some patients had graft-donor T cell macrochimerism, and their allografts showed high graft-versus-host to host-versus-graft clonal ratios.

Remarks on this clone: What it binds is unknown.

The starting material was PBMCs, obtained 255 days after intestinal transplant. The chain couples TRBV6-5 to TRBJ2-5; the match to TRBD1 covers 10 bases. The TCR sequence derives from a human patient who received an intestinal transplant, so some T cells may come from the graft donor. CDR3 protein: CASRRTGGGETQYF. The CDR3 coding sequence is TGTGCCAGCAGGAGGACAGGGGGGGGAGAGACCCAGTACTTC.